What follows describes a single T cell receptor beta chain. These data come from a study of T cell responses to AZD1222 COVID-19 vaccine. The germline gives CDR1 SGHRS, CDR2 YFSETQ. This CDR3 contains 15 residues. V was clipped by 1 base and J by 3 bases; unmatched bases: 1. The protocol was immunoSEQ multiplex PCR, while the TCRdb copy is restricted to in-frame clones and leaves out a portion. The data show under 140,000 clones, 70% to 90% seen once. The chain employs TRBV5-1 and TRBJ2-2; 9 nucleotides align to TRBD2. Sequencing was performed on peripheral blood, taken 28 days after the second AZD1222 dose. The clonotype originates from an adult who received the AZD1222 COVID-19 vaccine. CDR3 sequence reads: CASSLQRGDTGELFF. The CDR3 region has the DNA TGCGCCAGCAGCTTGCAGCGGGGGGACACCGGGGAGCTGTTTTTT.